This T cell receptor beta chain was recorded in a study of blood T cell repertoires in COVID-19. Looked up from germline, CDR1 is SGHRS and CDR2 is YFSETQ. This CDR3 spans 16 amino acids. V lost 3 bases, J lost 0 bases, and 12 bases lay in between. Method: immunoSEQ multiplex PCR; TCRdb's copy keeps in-frame clones and lacks some. The sample lists 130,000 or so clones; about 83% were seen once. Sample: PBMCs or T cells enriched from blood (not recorded which). The chain recombines TRBV5-1 with TRBJ1-4; the D gene is possibly TRBD1 (5 bases). The receptor's source is a woman aged 30 to 39 who had recovered from COVID-19. For the CDR3, the DNA is TGCGCCAGCAGCTACTCTGGGGCTACAACTAATGAAAAACTGTTTTTT. Encoded protein: CASSYSGATTNEKLFF.